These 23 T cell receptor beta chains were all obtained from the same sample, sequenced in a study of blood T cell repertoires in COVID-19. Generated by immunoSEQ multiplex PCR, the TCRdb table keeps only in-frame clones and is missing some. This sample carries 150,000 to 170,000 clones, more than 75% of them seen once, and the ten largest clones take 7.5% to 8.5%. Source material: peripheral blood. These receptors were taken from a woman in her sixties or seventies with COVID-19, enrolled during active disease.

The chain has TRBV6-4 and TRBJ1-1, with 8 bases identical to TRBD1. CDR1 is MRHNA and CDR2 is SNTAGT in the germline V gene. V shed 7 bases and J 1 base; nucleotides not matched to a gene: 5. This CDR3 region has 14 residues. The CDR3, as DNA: TGTGCCAGCAAGATAGGACAGGGGAACACTGAAGCTTTCTTT. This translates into CASKIGQGNTEAFF.

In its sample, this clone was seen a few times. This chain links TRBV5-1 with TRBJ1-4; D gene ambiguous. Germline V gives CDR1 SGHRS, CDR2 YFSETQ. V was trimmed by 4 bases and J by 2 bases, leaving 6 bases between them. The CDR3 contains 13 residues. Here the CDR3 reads CASSPGTNEKLFF. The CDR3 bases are TGCGCCAGCAGCCCAGGCACTAATGAAAAACTGTTTTTT.

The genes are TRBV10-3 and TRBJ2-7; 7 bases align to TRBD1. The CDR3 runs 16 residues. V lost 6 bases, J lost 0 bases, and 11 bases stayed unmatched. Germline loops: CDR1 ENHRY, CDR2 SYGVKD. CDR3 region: CAISDTIRDSSYEQYF. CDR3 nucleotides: TGTGCCATCAGCGATACTATCCGGGACAGCTCCTACGAGCAGTACTTC.

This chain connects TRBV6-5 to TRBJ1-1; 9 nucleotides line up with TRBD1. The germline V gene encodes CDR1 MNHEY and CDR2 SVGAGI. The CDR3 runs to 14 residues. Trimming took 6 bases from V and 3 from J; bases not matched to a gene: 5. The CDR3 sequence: CASSPGDRDTEAFF. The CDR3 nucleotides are TGTGCCAGCAGCCCCGGGGACAGGGACACTGAAGCTTTCTTT.

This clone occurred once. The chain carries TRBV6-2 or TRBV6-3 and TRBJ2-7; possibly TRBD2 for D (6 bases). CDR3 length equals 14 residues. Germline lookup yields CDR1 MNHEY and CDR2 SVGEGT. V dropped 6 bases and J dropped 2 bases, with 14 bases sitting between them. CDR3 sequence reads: CASSTSSVPYEQYV. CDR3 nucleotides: TGTGCCAGCAGCACCTCTAGCGTTCCCTACGAGCAGTACGTC.

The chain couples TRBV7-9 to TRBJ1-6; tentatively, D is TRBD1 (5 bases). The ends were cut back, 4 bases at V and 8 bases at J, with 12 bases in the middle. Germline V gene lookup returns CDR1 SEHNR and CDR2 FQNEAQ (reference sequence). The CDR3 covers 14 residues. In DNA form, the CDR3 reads TGTGCCAGCAGCTCGGACAACCAGCATTCACCCCTCCACTTT. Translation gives CASSSDNQHSPLHF.

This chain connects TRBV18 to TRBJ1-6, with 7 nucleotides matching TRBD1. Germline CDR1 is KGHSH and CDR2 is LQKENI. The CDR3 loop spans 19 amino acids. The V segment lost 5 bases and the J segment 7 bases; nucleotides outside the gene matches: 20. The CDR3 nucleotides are TGTGCCAGCTCAGGAGGGCTAACAGGGGACCCAACAGTAAATTCACCCCTCCACTTT. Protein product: CASSGGLTGDPTVNSPLHF.

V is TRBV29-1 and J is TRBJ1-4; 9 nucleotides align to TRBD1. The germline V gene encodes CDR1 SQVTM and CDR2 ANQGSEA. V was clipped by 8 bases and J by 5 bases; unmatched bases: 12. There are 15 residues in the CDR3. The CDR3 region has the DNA TGCAGCTTCATGGGGACAGGGAGAGGAAATGAAAAACTGTTTTTT. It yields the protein CSFMGTGRGNEKLFF. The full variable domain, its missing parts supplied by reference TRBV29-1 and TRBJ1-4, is SAVISQKPSRDICQRGTSLTIQCQVDSQVTMMFWYRQQPGQSLTLIATANQGSEATYESGFVIDKFPISRPNLTFSTLTVSNMSPEDSSIYLCSFMGTGRGNEKLFFGSGTQLSVL.

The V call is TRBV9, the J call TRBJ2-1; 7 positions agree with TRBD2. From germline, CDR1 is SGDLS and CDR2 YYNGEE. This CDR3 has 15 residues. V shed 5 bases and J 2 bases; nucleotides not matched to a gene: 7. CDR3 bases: TGTGCCAGCAGTTCTCGAGCGGGGACCTACAATGAGCAGTTCTTC. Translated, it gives CASSSRAGTYNEQFF.

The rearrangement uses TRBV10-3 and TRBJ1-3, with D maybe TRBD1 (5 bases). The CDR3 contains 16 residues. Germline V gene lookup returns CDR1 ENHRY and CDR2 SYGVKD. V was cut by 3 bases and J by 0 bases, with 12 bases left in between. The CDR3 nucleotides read TGTGCCATCAGTGACTACGGGGGGAGCTCTGGAAACACCATATATTTT. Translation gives CAISDYGGSSGNTIYF.

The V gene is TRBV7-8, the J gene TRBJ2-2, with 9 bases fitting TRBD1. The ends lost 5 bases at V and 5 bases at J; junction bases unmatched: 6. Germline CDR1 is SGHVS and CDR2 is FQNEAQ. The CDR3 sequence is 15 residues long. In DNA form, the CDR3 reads TGTGCCAGCAGCCCCTCTGGACAGGGGACCGGGGAGCTGTTTTTT. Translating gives CASSPSGQGTGELFF.

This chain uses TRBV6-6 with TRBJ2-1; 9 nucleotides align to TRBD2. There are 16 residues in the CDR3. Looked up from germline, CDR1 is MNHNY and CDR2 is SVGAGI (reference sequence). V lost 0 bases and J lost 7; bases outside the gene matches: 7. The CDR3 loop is CASSYSRTSVLNEQFF. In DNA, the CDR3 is TGTGCCAGCAGTTACTCAAGGACTAGCGTACTGAATGAGCAGTTCTTC.

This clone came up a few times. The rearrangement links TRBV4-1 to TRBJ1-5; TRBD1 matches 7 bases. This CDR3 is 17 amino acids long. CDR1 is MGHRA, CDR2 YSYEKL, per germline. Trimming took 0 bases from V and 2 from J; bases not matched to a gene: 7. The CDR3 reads CASSQERRQGGNQPQHF. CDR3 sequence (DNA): TGCGCCAGCAGCCAAGAAAGGCGACAGGGTGGCAATCAGCCCCAGCATTTT.

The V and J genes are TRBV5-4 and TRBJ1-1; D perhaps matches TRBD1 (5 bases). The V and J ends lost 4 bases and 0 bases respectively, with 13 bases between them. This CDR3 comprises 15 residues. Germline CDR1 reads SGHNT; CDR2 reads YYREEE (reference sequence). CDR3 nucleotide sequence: TGTGCCAGCAGCCCGGCAGGGATTTTGAACACTGAAGCTTTCTTT. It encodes CASSPAGILNTEAFF.

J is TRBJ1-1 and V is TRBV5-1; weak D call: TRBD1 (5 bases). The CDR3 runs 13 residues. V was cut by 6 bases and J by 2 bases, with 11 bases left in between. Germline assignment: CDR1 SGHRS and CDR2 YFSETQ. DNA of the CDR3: TGCGCCAGCATCAAGGACATAAACACTGAAGCTTTCTTT. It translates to CASIKDINTEAFF. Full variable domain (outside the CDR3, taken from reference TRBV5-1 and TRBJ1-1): KAGVTQTPRYLIKTRGQQVTLSCSPISGHRSVSWYQQTPGQGLQFLFEYFSETQRNKGNFPGRFSGRQFSNSRSEMNVSTLELGDSALYLCASIKDINTEAFFGQGTRLTVV.

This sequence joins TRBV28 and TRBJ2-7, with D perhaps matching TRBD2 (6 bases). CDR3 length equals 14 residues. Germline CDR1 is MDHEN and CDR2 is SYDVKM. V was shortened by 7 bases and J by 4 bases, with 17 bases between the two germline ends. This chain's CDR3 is CASTHSGGTYEQYF. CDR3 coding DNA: TGTGCCAGCACCCACTCCGGCGGGACTTACGAGCAGTACTTC.

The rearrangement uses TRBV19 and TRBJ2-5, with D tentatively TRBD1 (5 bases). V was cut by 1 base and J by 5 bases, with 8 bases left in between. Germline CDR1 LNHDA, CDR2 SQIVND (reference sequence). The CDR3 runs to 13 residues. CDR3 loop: CASSIGTRETQYF. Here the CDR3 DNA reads TGTGCCAGTAGTATAGGGACAAGGGAGACCCAGTACTTC.

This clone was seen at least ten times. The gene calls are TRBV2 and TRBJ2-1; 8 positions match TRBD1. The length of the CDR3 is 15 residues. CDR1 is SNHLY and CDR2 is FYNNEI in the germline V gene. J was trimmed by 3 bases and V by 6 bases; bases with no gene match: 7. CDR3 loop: CASRGTGGFYNEQFF. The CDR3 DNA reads TGTGCCAGCAGGGGAACAGGGGGATTCTACAATGAGCAGTTCTTC.

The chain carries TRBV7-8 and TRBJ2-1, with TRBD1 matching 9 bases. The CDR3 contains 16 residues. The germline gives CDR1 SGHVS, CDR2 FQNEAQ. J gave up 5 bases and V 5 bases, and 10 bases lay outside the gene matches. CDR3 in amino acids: CASSPRGQGVHNEQFF. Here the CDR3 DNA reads TGTGCCAGCAGCCCCCGGGGACAGGGCGTCCACAATGAGCAGTTCTTC.

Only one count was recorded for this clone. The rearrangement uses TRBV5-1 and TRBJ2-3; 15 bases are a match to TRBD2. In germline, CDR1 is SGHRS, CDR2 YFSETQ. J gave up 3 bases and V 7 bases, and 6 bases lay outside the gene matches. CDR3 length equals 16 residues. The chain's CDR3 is CASRAGLAGGTDTQYF. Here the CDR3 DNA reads TGCGCCAGCCGGGCGGGACTAGCGGGAGGTACAGATACGCAGTATTTT.

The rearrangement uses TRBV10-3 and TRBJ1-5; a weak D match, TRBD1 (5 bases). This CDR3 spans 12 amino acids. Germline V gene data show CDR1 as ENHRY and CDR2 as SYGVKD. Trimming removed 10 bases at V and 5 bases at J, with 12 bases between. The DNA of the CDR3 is TGTGCCACCCAGGGAGGGGATCAGCCCCAGCATTTT. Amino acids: CATQGGDQPQHF.

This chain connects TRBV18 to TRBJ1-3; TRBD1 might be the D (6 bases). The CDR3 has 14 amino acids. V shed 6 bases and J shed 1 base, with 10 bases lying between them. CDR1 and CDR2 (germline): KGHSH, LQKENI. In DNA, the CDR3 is TGTGCCAGCTCGCTACAGGGATCTGGAAACACCATATATTTT. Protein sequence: CASSLQGSGNTIYF.

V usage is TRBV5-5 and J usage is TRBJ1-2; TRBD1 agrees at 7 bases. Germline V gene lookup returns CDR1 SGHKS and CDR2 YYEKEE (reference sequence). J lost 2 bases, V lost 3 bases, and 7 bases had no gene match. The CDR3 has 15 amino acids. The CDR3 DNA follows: TGTGCCAGCAGCTCGGAGGGGGCCTTAAACTATGGCTACACCTTC. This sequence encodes CASSSEGALNYGYTF.